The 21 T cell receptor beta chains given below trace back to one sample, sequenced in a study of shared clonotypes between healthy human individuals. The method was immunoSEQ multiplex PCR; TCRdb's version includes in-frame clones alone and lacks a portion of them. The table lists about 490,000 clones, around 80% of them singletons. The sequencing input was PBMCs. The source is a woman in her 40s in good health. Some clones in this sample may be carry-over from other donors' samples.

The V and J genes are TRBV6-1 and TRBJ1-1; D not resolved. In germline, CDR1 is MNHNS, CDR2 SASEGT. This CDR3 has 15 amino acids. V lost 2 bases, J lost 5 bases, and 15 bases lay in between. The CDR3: CASSEIAPGVTEAFF. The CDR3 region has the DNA TGTGCCAGCAGTGAAATTGCTCCCGGAGTGACTGAAGCTTTCTTT.

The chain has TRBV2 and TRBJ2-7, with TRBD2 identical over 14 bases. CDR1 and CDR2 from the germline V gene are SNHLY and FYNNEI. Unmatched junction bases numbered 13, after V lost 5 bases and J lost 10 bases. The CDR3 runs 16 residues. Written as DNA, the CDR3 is TGTGCCAGCAGTAAAAACGATCCGGGACTAGCGGGAGACCAGTACTTC. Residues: CASSKNDPGLAGDQYF.

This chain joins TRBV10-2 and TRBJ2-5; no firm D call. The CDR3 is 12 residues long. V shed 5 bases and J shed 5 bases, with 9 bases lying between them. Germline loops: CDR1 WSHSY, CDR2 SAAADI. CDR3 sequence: CASSRSLETQYF. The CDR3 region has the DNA TGCGCCAGCAGTCGAAGCCTGGAGACCCAGTACTTC.

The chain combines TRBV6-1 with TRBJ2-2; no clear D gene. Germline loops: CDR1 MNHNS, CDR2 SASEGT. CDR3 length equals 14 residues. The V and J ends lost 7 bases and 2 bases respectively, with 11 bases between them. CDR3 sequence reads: CASIQRQNTGELFF. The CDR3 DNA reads TGTGCCAGCATTCAGCGACAAAACACCGGGGAGCTGTTTTTT.

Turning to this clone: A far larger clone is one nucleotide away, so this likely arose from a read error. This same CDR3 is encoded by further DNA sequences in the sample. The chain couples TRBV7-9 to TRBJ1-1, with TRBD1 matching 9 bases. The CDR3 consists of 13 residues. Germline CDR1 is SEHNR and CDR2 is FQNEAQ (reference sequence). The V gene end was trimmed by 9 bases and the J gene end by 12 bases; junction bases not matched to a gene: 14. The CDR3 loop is CASSPTGTGSSFF. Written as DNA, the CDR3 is TGTGCCAGTAGCCCAACCGGGACAGGGAGTTCTTTCTTT. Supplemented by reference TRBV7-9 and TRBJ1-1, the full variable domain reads DTGVSQNPRHKITKRGQNVTFRCDPISEHNRLYWYRQTLGQGPEFLTYFQNEAQLEKSRLLSDRFSAERPKGSFSTLEIQRTEQGDSAMYLCASSPTGTGSSFFGQGTRLTVV.

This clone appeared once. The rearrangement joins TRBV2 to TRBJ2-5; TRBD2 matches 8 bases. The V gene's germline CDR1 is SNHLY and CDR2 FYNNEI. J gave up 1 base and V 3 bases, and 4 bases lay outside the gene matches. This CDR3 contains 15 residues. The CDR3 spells CASSDPAGGQETQYF. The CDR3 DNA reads TGTGCCAGCAGTGACCCGGCGGGGGGCCAAGAGACCCAGTACTTC. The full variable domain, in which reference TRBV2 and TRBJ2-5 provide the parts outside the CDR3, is EPEVTQTPSHQVTQMGQEVILRCVPISNHLYFYWYRQILGQKVEFLVSFYNNEISEKSEIFDDQFSVERPDGSNFTLKIRSTKLEDSAMYFCASSDPAGGQETQYFGPGTRLLVL.

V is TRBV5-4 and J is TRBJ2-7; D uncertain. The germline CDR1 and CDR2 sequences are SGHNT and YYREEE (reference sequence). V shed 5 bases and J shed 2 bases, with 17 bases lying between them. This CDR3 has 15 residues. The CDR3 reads CASSLDGLETYEQYF. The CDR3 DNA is TGTGCCAGCAGTCTCGATGGCCTGGAGACCTACGAGCAGTACTTC.

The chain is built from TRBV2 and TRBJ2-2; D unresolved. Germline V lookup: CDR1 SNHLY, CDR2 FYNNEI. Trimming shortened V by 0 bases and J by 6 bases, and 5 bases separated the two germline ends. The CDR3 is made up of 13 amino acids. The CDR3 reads CASSEAPAGELFF. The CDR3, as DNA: TGTGCCAGCAGTGAAGCGCCCGCCGGGGAGCTGTTTTTT.

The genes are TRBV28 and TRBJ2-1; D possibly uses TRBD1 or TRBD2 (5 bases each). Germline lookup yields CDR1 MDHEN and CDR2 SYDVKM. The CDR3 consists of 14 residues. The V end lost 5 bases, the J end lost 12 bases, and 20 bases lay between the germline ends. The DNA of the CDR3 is TGTGCCAGCAGTGTCCCGGGACGAGTGCTTGGGCAGTTCTTC. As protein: CASSVPGRVLGQFF. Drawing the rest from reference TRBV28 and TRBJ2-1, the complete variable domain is DVKVTQSSRYLVKRTGEKVFLECVQDMDHENMFWYRQDPGLGLRLIYFSYDVKMKEKGDIPEGYSVSREKKERFSLILESASTNQTSMYLCASSVPGRVLGQFFGPGTRLTVL.

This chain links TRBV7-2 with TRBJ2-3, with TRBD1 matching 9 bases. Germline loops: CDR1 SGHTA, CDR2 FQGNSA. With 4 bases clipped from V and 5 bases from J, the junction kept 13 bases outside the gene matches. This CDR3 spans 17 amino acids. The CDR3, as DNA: TGTGCCAGCAGCTGGCCGGGAACAGGGGGCCGGGGAGATACGCAGTATTTT. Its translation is CASSWPGTGGRGDTQYF.

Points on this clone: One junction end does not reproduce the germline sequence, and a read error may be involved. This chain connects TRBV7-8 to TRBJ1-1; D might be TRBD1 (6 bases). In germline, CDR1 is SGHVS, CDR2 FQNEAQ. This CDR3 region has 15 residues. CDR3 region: CASTLRQTGNTEAFF. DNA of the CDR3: TGTGCCAGCACCTTAAGGCAGACAGGTAACACTGAAGCTTTCTTT.

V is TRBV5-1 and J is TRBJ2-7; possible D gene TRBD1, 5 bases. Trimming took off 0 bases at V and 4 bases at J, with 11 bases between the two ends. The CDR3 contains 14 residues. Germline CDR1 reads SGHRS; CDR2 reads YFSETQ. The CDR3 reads CASSLVPGKYEQYF. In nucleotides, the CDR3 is TGCGCCAGCAGCTTGGTACCAGGGAAATACGAGCAGTACTTC.

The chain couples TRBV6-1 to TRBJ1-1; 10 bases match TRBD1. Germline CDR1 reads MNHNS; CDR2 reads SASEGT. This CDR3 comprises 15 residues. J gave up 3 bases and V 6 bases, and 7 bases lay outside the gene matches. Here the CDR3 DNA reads TGTGCCAGCAGCTTGACAGGGGGCGCATACACTGAAGCTTTCTTT. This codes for CASSLTGGAYTEAFF.

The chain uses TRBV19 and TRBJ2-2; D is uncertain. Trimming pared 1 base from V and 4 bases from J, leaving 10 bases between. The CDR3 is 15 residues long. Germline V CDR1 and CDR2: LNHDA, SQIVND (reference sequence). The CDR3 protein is CASSIAVLSTGELFF. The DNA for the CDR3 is TGTGCCAGTAGTATAGCGGTACTATCCACCGGGGAGCTGTTTTTT.

The CDR3 sequence is CASSRVAGERETQYF. The DNA of the CDR3 is TGTGCCAGCAGTCGAGTAGCGGGAGAGAGAGAGACCCAGTACTTC. The chain joins TRBV14 to TRBJ2-5; 9 bases match TRBD2. Germline CDR1 is SGHDN and CDR2 is FVKESK. CDR3 size: 15 residues. After removal of 6 bases from V and 4 bases from J, the junction contained 9 bases not matched to a gene.

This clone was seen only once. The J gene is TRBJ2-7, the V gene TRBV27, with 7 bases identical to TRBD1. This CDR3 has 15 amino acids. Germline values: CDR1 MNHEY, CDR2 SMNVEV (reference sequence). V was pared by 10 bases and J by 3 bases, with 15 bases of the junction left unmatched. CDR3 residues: CATPSRDSRCYEQYF. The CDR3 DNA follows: TGTGCCACCCCGAGCCGGGACAGCCGGTGCTACGAGCAGTACTTC.

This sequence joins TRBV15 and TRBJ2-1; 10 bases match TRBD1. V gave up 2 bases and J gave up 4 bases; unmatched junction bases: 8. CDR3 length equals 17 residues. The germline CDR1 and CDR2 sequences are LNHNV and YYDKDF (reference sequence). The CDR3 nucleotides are TGTGCCACCAGCAGACTTCCGGGACAGGGGTTTTACAATGAGCAGTTCTTC. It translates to CATSRLPGQGFYNEQFF.

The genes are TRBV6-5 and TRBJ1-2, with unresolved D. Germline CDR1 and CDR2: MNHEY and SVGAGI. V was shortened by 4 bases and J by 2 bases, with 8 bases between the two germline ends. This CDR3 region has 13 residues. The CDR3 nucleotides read TGTGCCAGCAGTTCTAGGACGAACTATGGCTACACCTTC. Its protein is CASSSRTNYGYTF.

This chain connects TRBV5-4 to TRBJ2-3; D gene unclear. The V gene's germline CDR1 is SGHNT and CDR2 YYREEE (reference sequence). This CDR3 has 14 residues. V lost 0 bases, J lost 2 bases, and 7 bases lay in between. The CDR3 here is CASSLGPLTDTQYF. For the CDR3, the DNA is TGTGCCAGCAGCTTGGGCCCCCTCACAGATACGCAGTATTTT.

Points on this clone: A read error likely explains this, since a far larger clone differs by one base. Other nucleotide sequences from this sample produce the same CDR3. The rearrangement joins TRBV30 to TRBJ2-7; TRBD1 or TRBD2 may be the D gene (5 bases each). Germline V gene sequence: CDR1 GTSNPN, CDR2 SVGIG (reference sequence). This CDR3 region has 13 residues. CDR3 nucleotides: TGCGCCTGGAGTGTACTGGGGGACTACGAGCAGTACTTC. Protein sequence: CAWSVLGDYEQYF.

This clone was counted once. CDR3 loop: CATSRDFPTFDSYNEQFF. As DNA, the CDR3 is TGTGCCACCAGCAGAGATTTCCCCACTTTTGATTCCTACAATGAGCAGTTCTTC. The V and J genes are TRBV15 and TRBJ2-1, with no clear D. Trimming cost V 0 bases and J 1 base, with 16 bases left between them. CDR1 is LNHNV and CDR2 is YYDKDF in the germline V gene (reference sequence). CDR3 size: 18 residues.